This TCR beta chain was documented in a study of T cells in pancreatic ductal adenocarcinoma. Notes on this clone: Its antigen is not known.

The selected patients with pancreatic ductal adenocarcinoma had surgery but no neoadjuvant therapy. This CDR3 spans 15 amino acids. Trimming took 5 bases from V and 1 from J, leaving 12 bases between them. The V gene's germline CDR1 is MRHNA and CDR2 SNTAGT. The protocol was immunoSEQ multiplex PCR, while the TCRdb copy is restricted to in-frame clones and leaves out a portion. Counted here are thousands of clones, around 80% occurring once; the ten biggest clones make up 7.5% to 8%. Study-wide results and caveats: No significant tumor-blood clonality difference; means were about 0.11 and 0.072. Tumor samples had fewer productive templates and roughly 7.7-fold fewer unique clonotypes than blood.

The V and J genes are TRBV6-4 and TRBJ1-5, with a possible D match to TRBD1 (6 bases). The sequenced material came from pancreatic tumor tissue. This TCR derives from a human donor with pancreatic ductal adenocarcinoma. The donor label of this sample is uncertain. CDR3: CASSPEGGSNQPQHF. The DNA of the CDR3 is TGTGCCAGCAGTCCCGAGGGGGGCAGCAATCAGCCCCAGCATTTT.